The clone carrying this T cell receptor beta chain came up many times. The data stem from a study of T cells in Graves' hyperthyroidism and ophthalmopathy. The CDR3 is made up of 18 amino acids. CDR1 and CDR2 (germline): SGHRS, YFSETQ. V lost 0 bases, J lost 2 bases, and 11 bases stayed unmatched. Researchers took RNA transcripts and amplified the TCR beta CDR3 regions from them. First-round RT-PCR with HTBI primers amplified the TCR CDR3 region. One entry per CDR3 protein, called by TCRdb with MiXCR from the multiplex PCR reads. The sample lists 300,000 to 500,000 distinct CDR3 sequences; about an eighth were seen once.

Material for sequencing was blood. This clonotype was sampled from a man between 50 and 59 years old with Graves' ophthalmopathy. This chain connects TRBV5-1 to TRBJ2-3, with 8 nucleotides matching TRBD1. The CDR3: CASSLGQGAKGFTDTQYF. The CDR3 DNA is TGCGCCAGCAGCTTGGGGCAGGGGGCGAAAGGATTCACAGATACGCAGTATTTT. The full variable domain, rest sourced from reference TRBV5-1 and TRBJ2-3, is KAGVTQTPRYLIKTRGQQVTLSCSPISGHRSVSWYQQTPGQGLQFLFEYFSETQRNKGNFPGRFSGRQFSNSRSEMNVSTLELGDSALYLCASSLGQGAKGFTDTQYFGPGTRLTVL.